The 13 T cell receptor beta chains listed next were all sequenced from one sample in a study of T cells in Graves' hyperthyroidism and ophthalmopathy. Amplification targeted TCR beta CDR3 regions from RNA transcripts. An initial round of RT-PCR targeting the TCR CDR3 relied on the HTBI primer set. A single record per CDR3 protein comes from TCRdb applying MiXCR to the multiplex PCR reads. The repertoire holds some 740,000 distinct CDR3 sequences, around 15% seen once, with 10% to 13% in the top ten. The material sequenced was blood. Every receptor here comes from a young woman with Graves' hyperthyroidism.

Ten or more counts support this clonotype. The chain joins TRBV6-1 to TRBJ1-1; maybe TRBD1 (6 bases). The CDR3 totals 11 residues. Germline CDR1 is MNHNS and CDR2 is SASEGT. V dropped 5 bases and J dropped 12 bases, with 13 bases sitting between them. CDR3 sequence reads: CASSSTGWPFF. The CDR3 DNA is TGTGCCAGCAGTTCCACAGGGTGGCCTTTCTTT.

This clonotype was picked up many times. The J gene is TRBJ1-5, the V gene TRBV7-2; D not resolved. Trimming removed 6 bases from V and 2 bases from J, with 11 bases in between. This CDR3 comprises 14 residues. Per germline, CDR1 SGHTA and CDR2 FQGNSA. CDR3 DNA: TGTGCCAGCAGTTTAACAAGGGGCAATCAGCCCCAGCATTTT. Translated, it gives CASSLTRGNQPQHF.

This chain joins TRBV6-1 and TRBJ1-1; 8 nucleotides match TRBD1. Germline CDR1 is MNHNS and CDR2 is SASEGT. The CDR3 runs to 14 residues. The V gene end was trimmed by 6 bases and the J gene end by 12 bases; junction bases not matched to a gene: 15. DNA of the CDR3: TGTGCCAGCAGCCAATGGACAGGGTTCGAGCAAACTTTCTTT. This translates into CASSQWTGFEQTFF.

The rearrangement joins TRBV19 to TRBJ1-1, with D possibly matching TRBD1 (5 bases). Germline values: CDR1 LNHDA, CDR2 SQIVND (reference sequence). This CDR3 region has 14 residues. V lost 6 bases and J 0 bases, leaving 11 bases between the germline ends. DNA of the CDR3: TGTGCCAGTAGGAGACAGACAATGAACACTGAAGCTTTCTTT. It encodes CASRRQTMNTEAFF.

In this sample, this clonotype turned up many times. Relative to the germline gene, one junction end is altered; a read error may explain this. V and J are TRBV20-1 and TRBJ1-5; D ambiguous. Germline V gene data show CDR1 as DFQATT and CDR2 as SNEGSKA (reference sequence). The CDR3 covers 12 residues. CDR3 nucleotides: TGCAGTACTAGAGATCCGGCAGGAAACCAGCATTTT. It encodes CSTRDPAGNQHF.

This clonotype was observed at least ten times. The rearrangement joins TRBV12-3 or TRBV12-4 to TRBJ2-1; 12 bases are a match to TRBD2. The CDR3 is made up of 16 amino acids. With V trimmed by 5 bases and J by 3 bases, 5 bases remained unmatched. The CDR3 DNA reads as TGTGCCAGCAGTACCCCGGGACTAGCGGGCTACAATGAGCAGTTCTTC. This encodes CASSTPGLAGYNEQFF.

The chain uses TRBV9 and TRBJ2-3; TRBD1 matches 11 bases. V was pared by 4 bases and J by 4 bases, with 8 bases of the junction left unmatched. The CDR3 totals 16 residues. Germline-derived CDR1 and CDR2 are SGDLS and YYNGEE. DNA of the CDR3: TGTGCCAGCAGCACTCACGGGGACAGGGGGTCAGATACGCAGTATTTT. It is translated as CASSTHGDRGSDTQYF.

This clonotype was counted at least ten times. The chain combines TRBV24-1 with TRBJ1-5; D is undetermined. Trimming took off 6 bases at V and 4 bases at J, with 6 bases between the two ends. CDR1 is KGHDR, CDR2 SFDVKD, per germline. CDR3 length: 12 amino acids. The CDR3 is CATSLGNQPQHF. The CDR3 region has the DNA TGTGCCACCAGTTTGGGAAATCAGCCCCAGCATTTT.

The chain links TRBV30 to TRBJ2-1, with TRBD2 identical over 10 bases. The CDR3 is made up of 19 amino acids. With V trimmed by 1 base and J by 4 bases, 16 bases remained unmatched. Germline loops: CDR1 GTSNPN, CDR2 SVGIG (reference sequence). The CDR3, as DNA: TGTGCCTGGAGTGGGACCGGGACTAGCGTCTGGGGGCATTACAATGAGCAGTTCTTC. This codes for CAWSGTGTSVWGHYNEQFF.

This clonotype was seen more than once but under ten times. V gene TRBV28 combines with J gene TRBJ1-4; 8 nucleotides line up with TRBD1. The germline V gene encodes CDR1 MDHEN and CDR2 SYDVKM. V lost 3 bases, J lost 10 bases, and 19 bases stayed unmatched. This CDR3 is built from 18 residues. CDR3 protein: CASSFIRDRRQRRGKLFF. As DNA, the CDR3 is TGTGCCAGCAGTTTCATCCGGGACAGGCGGCAAAGGAGAGGAAAACTGTTTTTT.

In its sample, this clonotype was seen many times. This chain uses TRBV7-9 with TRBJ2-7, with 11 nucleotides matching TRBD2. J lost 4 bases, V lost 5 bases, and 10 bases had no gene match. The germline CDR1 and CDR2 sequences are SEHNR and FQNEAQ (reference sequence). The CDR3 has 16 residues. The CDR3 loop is CASSLKAGTSGYEQYF. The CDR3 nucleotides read TGTGCCAGCAGCCTCAAAGCCGGGACTAGCGGTTACGAGCAGTACTTC.

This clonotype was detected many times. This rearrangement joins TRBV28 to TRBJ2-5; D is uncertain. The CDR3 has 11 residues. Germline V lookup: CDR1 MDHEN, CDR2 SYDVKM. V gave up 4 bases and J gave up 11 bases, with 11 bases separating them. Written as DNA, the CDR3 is TGTGCCAGCAGTTCGAAGCGTTCTCAGTACTTC. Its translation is CASSSKRSQYF.

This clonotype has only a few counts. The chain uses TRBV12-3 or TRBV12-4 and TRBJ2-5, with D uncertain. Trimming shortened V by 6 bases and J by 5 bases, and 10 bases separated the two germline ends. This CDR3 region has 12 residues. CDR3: CASRIRSETQYF. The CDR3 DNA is TGTGCCAGCAGGATCCGTAGTGAGACCCAGTACTTC.